This record concerns one TCR beta chain sequence. In the source study's methods: The assay estimated nucleated cells by amplifying reference gene primers. Sequencing was performed with immunoSEQ multiplex PCR; in TCRdb, only in-frame clones are kept and a portion is missing. That table supplies the V and J calls and clone size; D and trimming were determined from the DNA. The table shows around 50,000 clones, with over 75% occurring only once. These data belong to a study of blood T cell repertoires in COVID-19. Across the whole study: Donors in the United States, Italy and Spain gave samples during acute or convalescent COVID-19. The analysed material was cDNA or gDNA that came from T cells, B-cell-depleted T cells, or PBMCs.

Seattle patient enrollment occurred during active infection, with longitudinal follow-up thereafter. The CDR3 is made up of 15 amino acids. The V and J ends lost 5 bases and 0 bases, in that order; junction bases with no gene match: 1. Looked up from germline, CDR1 is PRHDT and CDR2 is FYEKMQ (reference sequence). Sequencing used peripheral blood. The clonotype originates from an elderly man with COVID-19, enrolled during active disease. The genes are TRBV13 and TRBJ2-3; 11 positions agree with TRBD2. In DNA, the CDR3 is TGTGCCAGCAGCCGGACTAGCGGGAGCACAGATACGCAGTATTTT. Translated: CASSRTSGSTDTQYF.